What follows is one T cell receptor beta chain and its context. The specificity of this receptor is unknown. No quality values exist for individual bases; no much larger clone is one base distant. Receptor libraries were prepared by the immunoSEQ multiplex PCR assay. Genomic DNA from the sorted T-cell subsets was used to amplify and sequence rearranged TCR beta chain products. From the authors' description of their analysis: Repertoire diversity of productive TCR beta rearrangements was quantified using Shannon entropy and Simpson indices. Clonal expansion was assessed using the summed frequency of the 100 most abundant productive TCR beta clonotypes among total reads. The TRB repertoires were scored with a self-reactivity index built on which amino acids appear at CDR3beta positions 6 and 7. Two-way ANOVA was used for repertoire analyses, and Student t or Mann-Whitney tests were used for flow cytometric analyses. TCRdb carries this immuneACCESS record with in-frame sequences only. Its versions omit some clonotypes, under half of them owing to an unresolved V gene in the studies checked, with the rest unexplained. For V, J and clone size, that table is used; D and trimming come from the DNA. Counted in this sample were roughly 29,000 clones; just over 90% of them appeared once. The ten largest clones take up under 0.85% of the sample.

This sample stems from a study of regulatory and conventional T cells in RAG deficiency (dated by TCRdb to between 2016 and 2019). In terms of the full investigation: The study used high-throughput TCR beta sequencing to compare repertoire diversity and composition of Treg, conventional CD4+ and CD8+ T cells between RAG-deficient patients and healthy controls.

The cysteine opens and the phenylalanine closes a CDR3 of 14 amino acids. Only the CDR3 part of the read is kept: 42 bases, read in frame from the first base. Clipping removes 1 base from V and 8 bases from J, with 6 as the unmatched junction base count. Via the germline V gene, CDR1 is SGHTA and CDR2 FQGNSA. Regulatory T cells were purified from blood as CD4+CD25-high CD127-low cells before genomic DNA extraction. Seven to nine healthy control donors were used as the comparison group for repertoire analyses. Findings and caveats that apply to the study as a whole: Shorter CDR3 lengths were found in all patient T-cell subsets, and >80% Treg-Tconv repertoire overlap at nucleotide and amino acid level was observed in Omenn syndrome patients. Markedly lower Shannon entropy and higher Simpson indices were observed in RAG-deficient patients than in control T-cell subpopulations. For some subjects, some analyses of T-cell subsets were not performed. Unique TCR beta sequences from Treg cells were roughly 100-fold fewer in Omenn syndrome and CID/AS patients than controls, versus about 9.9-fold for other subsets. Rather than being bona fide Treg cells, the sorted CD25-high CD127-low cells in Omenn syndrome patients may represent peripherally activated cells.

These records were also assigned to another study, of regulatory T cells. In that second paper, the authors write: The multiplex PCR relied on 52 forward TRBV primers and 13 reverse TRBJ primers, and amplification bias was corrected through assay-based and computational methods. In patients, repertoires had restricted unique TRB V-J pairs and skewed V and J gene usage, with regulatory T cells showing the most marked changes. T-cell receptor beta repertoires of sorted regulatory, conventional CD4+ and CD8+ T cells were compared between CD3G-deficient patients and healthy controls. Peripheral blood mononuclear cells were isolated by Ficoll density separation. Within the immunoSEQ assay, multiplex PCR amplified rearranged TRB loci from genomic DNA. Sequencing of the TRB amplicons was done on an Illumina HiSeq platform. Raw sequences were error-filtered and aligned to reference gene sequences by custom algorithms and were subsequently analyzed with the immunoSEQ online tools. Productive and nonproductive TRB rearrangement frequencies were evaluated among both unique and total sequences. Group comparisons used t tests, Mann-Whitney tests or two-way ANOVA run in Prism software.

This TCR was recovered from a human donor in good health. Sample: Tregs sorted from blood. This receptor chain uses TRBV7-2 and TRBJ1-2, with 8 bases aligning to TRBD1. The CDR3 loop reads CASSLVGQGYGYTF. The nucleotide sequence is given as TGTGCCAGCAGCTTAGTTGGACAGGGTTACGGCTACACCTTC.